The 26 T cell receptor beta chains below were found in one sample sequenced in a study of shared clonotypes between healthy human individuals (TCRdb year 2020). Library method: the immunoSEQ multiplex PCR assay. Entries here come from immuneACCESS through TCRdb and include only in-frame sequences with V and J called. Some clones fail to appear in such tables; in the studies checked, an unresolved V gene covers under half of the shortfall, and the cause of the remainder is unknown. Here the sample has approximately 1,500,000 clones; roughly 96% occur a single time. The ten largest clonotypes hold roughly 1.1% of the sample. The specimen was naive CD4+ T cells sorted from blood. What the cell subset or site label conveys for this sample: CD45RA+ positively selected. Source of these receptors: a man aged 25-40 years in good health.

This chain joins TRBV2 and TRBJ1-2; D not certain. The CDR3 runs 13 residues. V gave up 6 bases and J gave up 2 bases, with 10 bases separating them. Germline loops: CDR1 SNHLY, CDR2 FYNNEI. The CDR3 coding sequence is TGTGCCAGCAGCGGAGGATTCAACTATGGCTACACCTTC. Translated, it gives CASSGGFNYGYTF. The whole variable domain, filled in from reference TRBV2 and TRBJ1-2, reads EPEVTQTPSHQVTQMGQEVILRCVPISNHLYFYWYRQILGQKVEFLVSFYNNEISEKSEIFDDQFSVERPDGSNFTLKIRSTKLEDSAMYFCASSGGFNYGYTFGSGTRLTVV.

V usage is TRBV28 and J usage is TRBJ1-1, with D hard to call. Germline V lookup: CDR1 MDHEN, CDR2 SYDVKM. The V end was cut by 3 bases, the J end by 11 bases, with 13 bases between. This CDR3 has 12 residues. The CDR3 DNA sequence: TGTGCCAGCAGTTTGTCCGACATAGGGGCTTTCTTT. It translates to CASSLSDIGAFF.

This clone was found once. The chain links TRBV5-6 to TRBJ1-2, with a possible D match to TRBD1 (6 bases). Germline V lookup: CDR1 SGHDT, CDR2 YYEEEE. The CDR3 runs 14 residues. The ends were cut back, 6 bases at V and 4 bases at J, with 16 bases in the middle. The CDR3 DNA follows: TGTGCCAGCAACACTCCAGGGGAGGGCTATGGCTACACCTTC. This codes for CASNTPGEGYGYTF.

The rearrangement links TRBV2 to TRBJ2-1; TRBD1 or TRBD2 may be the D gene (5 bases each). The CDR3 is made up of 15 amino acids. V was shortened by 4 bases and J by 0 bases, with 10 bases between the two germline ends. CDR1 and CDR2 from the germline V gene are SNHLY and FYNNEI. The CDR3: CASSAGQSSYNEQFF. Written as DNA, the CDR3 is TGTGCCAGCAGTGCGGGGCAGAGCTCCTACAATGAGCAGTTCTTC.

The rearrangement joins TRBV6-6 to TRBJ2-5; D not certain. CDR1 MNHNY and CDR2 SVGAGI come from the germline V gene (reference sequence). The V and J ends lost 6 bases and 2 bases respectively, with 13 bases between them. This CDR3 has 14 amino acids. The CDR3 DNA follows: TGTGCCAGCAGCCCCTCGGACCTGCAAGAGACCCAGTACTTC. Its translation is CASSPSDLQETQYF.

The V gene is TRBV9, the J gene TRBJ2-1; D possibly corresponds to TRBD1 (6 bases). There are 15 residues in the CDR3. Trimming took off 4 bases at V and 0 bases at J, with 11 bases between the two ends. CDR1 and CDR2 (germline): SGDLS, YYNGEE. DNA of the CDR3: TGTGCCAGCAGCATCGGACAGCCCTCCTACAATGAGCAGTTCTTC. Its protein is CASSIGQPSYNEQFF.

The chain joins TRBV14 to TRBJ1-4, with 8 bases aligning to TRBD1. Germline V gene data show CDR1 as SGHDN and CDR2 as FVKESK. The CDR3 is 13 residues long. The V gene end was trimmed by 0 bases and the J gene end by 10 bases; junction bases not matched to a gene: 1. This CDR3 reads CASSQETGGKLFF. Written as DNA, the CDR3 is TGTGCCAGCAGCCAAGAAACAGGGGGAAAACTGTTTTTT.

As concerns this clone: Other nucleotide sequences from this sample produce the same CDR3. The V gene is TRBV5-4, the J gene TRBJ1-1; a weak D match, TRBD1 (6 bases). The V gene's germline CDR1 is SGHNT and CDR2 YYREEE (reference sequence). CDR3 length: 14 amino acids. V was shortened by 4 bases and J by 3 bases, with 13 bases between the two germline ends. The CDR3 region is CASSLGQSYTEAFF. CDR3 nucleotides: TGTGCCAGCAGCCTTGGACAGTCCTACACTGAAGCTTTCTTT.

This clone was counted once. The rearrangement uses TRBV2 and TRBJ2-7, with 9 bases identical to TRBD1. The germline V gene encodes CDR1 SNHLY and CDR2 FYNNEI. Unmatched junction bases numbered 4, after V lost 6 bases and J lost 1 base. CDR3 size: 14 residues. The CDR3 loop is CASSGQGFSYEQYF. The CDR3, as DNA: TGTGCCAGCAGCGGACAGGGGTTTTCCTACGAGCAGTACTTC.

The rearrangement uses TRBV7-3 and TRBJ2-7, with TRBD2 matching over 10 bases. The CDR3 length is 15 residues. CDR1 is SGHTA and CDR2 is FQGTGA in the germline V gene. The trim removed 5 bases at V and 0 bases at J, leaving 4 bases unmatched. This CDR3 is CASSPTSGYSYEQYF. The CDR3, as DNA: TGTGCCAGCAGCCCGACTAGCGGGTACTCCTACGAGCAGTACTTC.

The chain uses TRBV18 and TRBJ1-1, with D possibly being TRBD1 (6 bases). V was clipped by 5 bases and J by 6 bases, with 13 bases between them. Germline assignment: CDR1 KGHSH and CDR2 LQKENI. This CDR3 is built from 13 residues. This chain's CDR3 is CASSSTGYAEAFF. The CDR3, as DNA: TGTGCCAGCTCATCTACAGGGTACGCTGAAGCTTTCTTT.

CDR3 region: CASSPIDQPQHF. Written as DNA, the CDR3 is TGTGCCAGCAGCCCTATCGATCAGCCCCAGCATTTT. J is TRBJ1-5 and V is TRBV5-5, with D unresolved. The V end was cut by 4 bases, the J end by 5 bases, with 7 bases between. The germline V gene encodes CDR1 SGHKS and CDR2 YYEKEE (reference sequence). This CDR3 has 12 residues. Drawing the rest from reference TRBV5-5 and TRBJ1-5, the complete variable domain is DAGVTQSPTHLIKTRGQQVTLRCSPISGHKSVSWYQQVLGQGPQFIFQYYEKEERGRGNFPDRFSARQFPNYSSELNVNALLLGDSALYLCASSPIDQPQHFGDGTRLSIL.

V usage is TRBV11-2 and J usage is TRBJ2-1, with 8 bases fitting TRBD2. Germline CDR1 SGHAT, CDR2 FQNNGV. Losses at the gene ends were 8 bases for V and 8 bases for J; bases not matched to a gene: 2. The CDR3 covers 11 residues. As DNA, the CDR3 is TGTGCCAGCCTTAGCGGGGATGAGCAGTTCTTC. Translating it yields CASLSGDEQFF. The whole variable domain, filled in from reference TRBV11-2 and TRBJ2-1, reads EAGVAQSPRYKIIEKRQSVAFWCNPISGHATLYWYQQILGQGPKLLIQFQNNGVVDDSQLPKDRFSAERLKGVDSTLKIQPAKLEDSAVYLCASLSGDEQFFGPGTRLTVL.

The rearrangement joins TRBV21-1 to TRBJ2-1; the table's D call TRBD2 went unverified against the DNA. TRBV21-1 is shown as a pseudogene. The CDR3 has 14 amino acids. CDR3 loop: CAIWRDSSYNEQFF. As DNA, the CDR3 is TGTGCCATATGGAGGGATAGCTCCTACAATGAGCAGTTCTTC.

The chain carries TRBV12-5 and TRBJ2-1; 14 nucleotides line up with TRBD2. Germline values: CDR1 LGHNT, CDR2 FRNRAP. This CDR3 is built from 19 residues. Germline trimming cut 0 bases from V and 5 bases from J; bases unmatched to any gene: 9. CDR3 amino acids: CASGLVPGTSGRGHNEQFF. CDR3 DNA: TGTGCTAGTGGTTTGGTACCCGGGACTAGCGGGAGAGGCCACAATGAGCAGTTCTTC.

The chain links TRBV19 to TRBJ1-5, with 9 bases identical to TRBD1. The ends lost 2 bases at V and 4 bases at J; junction bases unmatched: 6. Germline V gene sequence: CDR1 LNHDA, CDR2 SQIVND (reference sequence). The CDR3 runs to 16 residues. CDR3 in amino acids: CASSIRQGVPNQPQHF. DNA for the CDR3: TGTGCCAGTAGTATACGACAGGGGGTTCCGAATCAGCCCCAGCATTTT.

CDR3 sequence reads: CASSQEDYLSEQYF. The CDR3 nucleotides read TGCGCCAGCAGCCAAGAGGACTACCTCTCCGAGCAGTACTTC. The genes are TRBV4-3 and TRBJ2-7; a possible D gene is TRBD2 (6 bases). V was trimmed by 0 bases and J by 6 bases, leaving 12 bases between them. From germline, CDR1 is LGHNA and CDR2 YSLEER. This CDR3 is built from 14 residues.

The chain links TRBV28 to TRBJ2-1; TRBD2 matches 10 bases. This CDR3 spans 17 amino acids. Germline V gene data show CDR1 as MDHEN and CDR2 as SYDVKM. The V and J ends lost 8 bases and 0 bases, in that order; junction bases with no gene match: 10. The CDR3 sequence is CASLGGLADLSYNEQFF. CDR3 in DNA: TGTGCCAGCCTAGGTGGACTAGCGGACCTCTCCTACAATGAGCAGTTCTTC.

In this sample, this clone turned up once. The chain combines TRBV28 with TRBJ1-1; the D is unclear. V shed 6 bases and J shed 4 bases, with 12 bases lying between them. The length of the CDR3 is 13 residues. Germline CDR1 reads MDHEN; CDR2 reads SYDVKM. The CDR3 spells CASRSWGSTEAFF. CDR3 nucleotides: TGTGCCAGCAGGTCCTGGGGTAGCACTGAAGCTTTCTTT.

V usage is TRBV28 and J usage is TRBJ1-5; TRBD1 aligns across 10 bases. The CDR3 totals 16 residues. Germline CDR1 is MDHEN and CDR2 is SYDVKM. With 4 bases clipped from V and 5 bases from J, the junction kept 8 bases outside the gene matches. CDR3 residues: CASSSGTGVVDQPQHF. Here the CDR3 DNA reads TGTGCCAGCAGTTCCGGGACAGGGGTTGTCGATCAGCCCCAGCATTTT.

This rearrangement joins TRBV2 to TRBJ1-5; D may be TRBD1 (6 bases). The CDR3 has 16 residues. Between the trimmed V and J ends, which lost 4 bases and 7 bases, there was a span of 20 bases. Germline-derived CDR1 and CDR2 are SNHLY and FYNNEI. Here the CDR3 reads CASSALGGGAGQPQHF. The CDR3 bases are TGTGCCAGCAGTGCCCTTGGCGGGGGCGCGGGGCAGCCCCAGCATTTT.

The J gene is TRBJ2-1, the V gene TRBV9, with a possible D match to TRBD2 (6 bases). V was cut by 2 bases and J by 10 bases, with 13 bases left in between. There are 13 residues in the CDR3. Germline CDR1 reads SGDLS; CDR2 reads YYNGEE. The DNA of the CDR3 is TGTGCCAGCAGCGTCGTCGGGAGTTTAGAGCAGTTCTTC. Amino acids: CASSVVGSLEQFF.

This clone turned up a few times. The chain couples TRBV10-3 to TRBJ1-5; no clear D. Trimming shortened V by 10 bases and J by 8 bases, and 3 bases separated the two germline ends. This CDR3 contains 8 residues. Germline CDR1 ENHRY, CDR2 SYGVKD. The CDR3 loop reads CANEPQHF. The CDR3 coding sequence is TGTGCCAACGAGCCCCAGCATTTT.

Only one count was recorded for this clone. J is TRBJ1-1 and V is TRBV27, with 8 bases lining up with TRBD1. The length of the CDR3 is 14 residues. Germline V gene sequence: CDR1 MNHEY, CDR2 SMNVEV (reference sequence). J gave up 4 bases and V 4 bases, and 5 bases lay outside the gene matches. The CDR3 protein is CASSSNTGGTEAFF. CDR3 nucleotide sequence: TGTGCCAGCAGTTCGAATACAGGGGGCACTGAAGCTTTCTTT.

The rearrangement joins TRBV9 to TRBJ2-3; D possibly uses TRBD1 or TRBD2 (5 bases each). V was trimmed by 2 bases and J by 8 bases, leaving 6 bases between them. The CDR3 length is 11 residues. CDR1 is SGDLS, CDR2 YYNGEE, per germline. The CDR3 sequence is CASSVGVTQYF. The DNA for the CDR3 is TGTGCCAGCAGCGTGGGGGTTACGCAGTATTTT. The entire variable domain, with the rest obtained from reference TRBV9 and TRBJ2-3, is as follows: DSGVTQTPKHLITATGQRVTLRCSPRSGDLSVYWYQQSLDQGLQFLIQYYNGEERAKGNILERFSAQQFPDLHSELNLSSLELGDSALYFCASSVGVTQYFGPGTRLTVL.

With respect to this clone: The same CDR3 also results from other DNA sequences found in this sample. The rearrangement uses TRBV5-1 and TRBJ2-7, with 8 bases matching TRBD2. This CDR3 contains 15 residues. The trim removed 0 bases at V and 3 bases at J, leaving 5 bases unmatched. In germline, CDR1 is SGHRS, CDR2 YFSETQ. The CDR3 nucleotides are TGCGCCAGCAGCTTGGCTAGCGGGTGGAACTACGAGCAGTACTTC. The encoded protein is CASSLASGWNYEQYF.